These 8 T cell receptor beta chains share one sample of origin, sequenced in a study of response to subunit inactivated influenza vaccine. TCRdb re-called the RT-PCR reads through MiXCR, storing one row per CDR3 protein. This sample has about 520,000 distinct CDR3 sequences, with roughly 7.6% found just once. The specimen comprised PBMCs from blood, sampled roughly 24 months after vaccination. These receptors were collected from a man between 50 and 69 years old who received an inactivated influenza vaccine.

This clonotype was seen ten or more times. CDR3 in DNA: TGTGCCAGCAGCCACCGGGGAAACACCGGGGAGCTGTTTTTT. Translation: CASSHRGNTGELFF. V gene TRBV7-8 combines with J gene TRBJ2-2; TRBD2 is a possible D gene (5 bases). Looked up from germline, CDR1 is SGHVS and CDR2 is FQNEAQ. This CDR3 comprises 14 residues. V was clipped by 5 bases and J by 2 bases, with 9 bases between them.

This clonotype was observed many times. The chain employs TRBV24-1 and TRBJ2-5; D possibly corresponds to TRBD2 (5 bases). This CDR3 region has 15 residues. The V end was cut by 3 bases, the J end by 0 bases, with 10 bases between. Germline V gene lookup returns CDR1 KGHDR and CDR2 SFDVKD. The CDR3 reads CATSDPGRDQETQYF. The DNA for the CDR3 is TGTGCCACCAGTGATCCTGGGCGGGACCAAGAGACCCAGTACTTC.

To note about this clonotype: The CDR3 end shows no conserved phenylalanine or tryptophan, and so a read error is likely. The rearrangement joins TRBV6-1 to TRBJ2-7; TRBD1 matches at 8 bases. Germline lookup yields CDR1 MNHNS and CDR2 SASEGT. The ends lost 5 bases at V and 7 bases at J; junction bases unmatched: 19. This CDR3 region has 17 residues. Here the CDR3 reads CASSIIGGQGWLGEQYL. The CDR3 DNA follows: TGTGCCAGCAGTATCATTGGTGGACAGGGATGGTTGGGGGAGCAGTACTTA.

The CDR3 DNA sequence: TGCGCCAGCAGCCAAGACGAGGAGCACGAGCAGTACTTC. This gives the protein CASSQDEEHEQYF. The chain carries TRBV4-1 and TRBJ2-7; D gene ambiguous. The V end was cut by 0 bases, the J end by 5 bases, with 8 bases between. The germline CDR1 and CDR2 sequences are MGHRA and YSYEKL. There are 13 residues in the CDR3.

The table lists this clonotype with a few counts. The V gene is TRBV4-2, the J gene TRBJ2-5; no reliable D call. From germline, CDR1 is LGHNA and CDR2 YNFKEQ. The V and J ends lost 0 bases and 7 bases respectively, with 21 bases between them. The CDR3 is made up of 17 amino acids. The CDR3, as DNA: TGTGCCAGCAGCCAAGAAATCGCCAGCCCTATCTTAGGGACCCAGTACTTC. It is translated as CASSQEIASPILGTQYF.

J is TRBJ2-1 and V is TRBV6-5; D ambiguous. Germline lookup yields CDR1 MNHEY and CDR2 SVGAGI. With 3 bases removed from V and 12 bases from J, the gap between germline ends came to 18 bases. This CDR3 contains 14 residues. The CDR3 DNA reads as TGTGCCAGCAGTTATCAGGCCACCTCGGTAAGGCAGTTCTTC. Translated: CASSYQATSVRQFF.

This clonotype occurred a few times. The genes are TRBV4-3 and TRBJ2-2; the D is unclear. The CDR3 runs 14 residues. Germline V gene lookup returns CDR1 LGHNA and CDR2 YSLEER. The V end lost 0 bases, the J end lost 2 bases, and 4 bases lay between the germline ends. The CDR3 DNA follows: TGCGCCAGCAGCCAAGAGGATAACACCGGGGAGCTGTTTTTT. Protein product: CASSQEDNTGELFF.

This clonotype was observed a handful of times. The V and J genes are TRBV6-5 and TRBJ1-3, with 7 bases that match TRBD1. After removal of 0 bases from V and 0 bases from J, the junction contained 5 bases not matched to a gene. This CDR3 contains 17 residues. The germline gives CDR1 MNHEY, CDR2 SVGAGI. CDR3: CASSYSLQGFSGNTIYF. CDR3 in DNA: TGTGCCAGCAGTTACTCATTACAGGGGTTCTCTGGAAACACCATATATTTT.